This T cell receptor (beta chain) appears in the sequencing data of a study of early T cells in non-severe SARS-CoV-2 infection. This clonotype came up many times. Unique molecular identifiers were added to individual cDNA molecules. TCRdb re-analysed the 5' RACE reads in MiXCR, keeping a single row per CDR3 protein. The table shows approximately 70,000 distinct CDR3 sequences, with approximately 10% occurring only once. From germline, CDR1 is LNHDA and CDR2 SQIVND (reference sequence). This CDR3 region has 15 residues. With 10 bases clipped from V and 5 bases from J, the junction kept 8 bases outside the gene matches.

The gene calls are TRBV19 and TRBJ2-5; TRBD2 matches at 15 bases. The origin of this receptor is an adult who was a healthcare worker with PCR-confirmed SARS-CoV-2 infection or an uninfected control (not recorded which). Material: whole blood. The CDR3 protein is CATGLAGGMVETQYF. CDR3 bases: TGTGCCACCGGACTAGCGGGAGGGATGGTGGAGACCCAGTACTTC.